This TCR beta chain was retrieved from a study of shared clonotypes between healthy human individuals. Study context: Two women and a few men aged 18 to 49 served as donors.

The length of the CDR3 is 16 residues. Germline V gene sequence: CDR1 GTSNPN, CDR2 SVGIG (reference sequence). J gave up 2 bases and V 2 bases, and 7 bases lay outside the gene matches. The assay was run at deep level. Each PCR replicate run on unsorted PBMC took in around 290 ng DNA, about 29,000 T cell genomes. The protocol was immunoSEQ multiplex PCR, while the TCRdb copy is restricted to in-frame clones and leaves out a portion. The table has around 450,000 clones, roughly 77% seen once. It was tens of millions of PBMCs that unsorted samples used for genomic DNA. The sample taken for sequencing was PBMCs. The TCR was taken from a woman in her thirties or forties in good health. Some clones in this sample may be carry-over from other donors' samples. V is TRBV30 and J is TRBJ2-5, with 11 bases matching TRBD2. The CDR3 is CAWSTGLAGLQETQYF. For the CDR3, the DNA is TGTGCCTGGAGTACCGGACTAGCGGGCCTTCAAGAGACCCAGTACTTC.